The clone carrying this T cell receptor (beta chain) was seen many times. Its antigen is not identified. The TCRbeta library was prepared with unique molecular identifiers. Via MiXCR, TCRdb re-called the PCR reads, giving one row per CDR3 protein. The repertoire includes under 300,000 distinct CDR3 sequences, about 9.9% of them detected once, and 23% sits in the top ten. The data belong to a study of T-cell reconstitution after alpha-beta-depleted transplantation in children. General study findings and limits: Hyperexpanded clones declined; after one year, newly produced T cells mostly supplied diversity.

Sequenced material: peripheral blood, taken 180 days after TCRalphabeta/CD19-depleted stem cell transplant. The source of this sequence is a male patient under 10 years old who had a stem cell transplant for chronic granulomatous disease, so the T cells may come from the graft donor.

In nucleotides, the CDR3 is TGTGCCAGCAGGTTACCGGGCTTCTCGGGCACCGGGGAGCTGTTTTTT. Residues: CASRLPGFSGTGELFF. This chain links TRBV6-5 with TRBJ2-2; D remains ambiguous. V was cut by 6 bases and J by 4 bases, with 18 bases left in between. CDR3 size: 16 residues. Per germline, CDR1 MNHEY and CDR2 SVGAGI.